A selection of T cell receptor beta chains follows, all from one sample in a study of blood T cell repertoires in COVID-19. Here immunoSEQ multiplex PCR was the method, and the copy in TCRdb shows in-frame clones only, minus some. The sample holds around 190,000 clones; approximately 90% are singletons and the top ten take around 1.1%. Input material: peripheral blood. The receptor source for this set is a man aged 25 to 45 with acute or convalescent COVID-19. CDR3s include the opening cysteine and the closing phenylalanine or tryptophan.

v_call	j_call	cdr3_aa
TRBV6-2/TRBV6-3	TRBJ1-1	CASSNPGQGNSEAFF
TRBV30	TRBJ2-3	CAWNFGGVSTDTQYF
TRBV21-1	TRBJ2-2	CASSKGLAGSLNTGELFF
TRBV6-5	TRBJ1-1	CASSNPRGLNTEAFF
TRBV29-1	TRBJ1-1	CSVDRDRVATEAFF
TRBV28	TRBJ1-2	CASSLYSGTAYGYTF
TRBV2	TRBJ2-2	CASSDMAYTGELFF
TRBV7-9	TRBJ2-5	CASSPDRDRGETQYF
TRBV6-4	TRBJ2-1	CASSDSDNNEQFF
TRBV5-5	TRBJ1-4	CASSLGSGTGAKLFF
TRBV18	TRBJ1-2	CASSPGWTGRDGYTF
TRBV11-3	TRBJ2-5	CASSRTGSGETQYF
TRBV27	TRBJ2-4	CASSLSDRLAKNIQYF
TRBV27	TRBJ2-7	CASSLDETGSYEQYF
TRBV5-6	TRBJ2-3	CASSSPNRDADTQYF
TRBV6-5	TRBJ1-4	CASRRRSEKLFF
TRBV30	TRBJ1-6	CAWSRDSLVNSPLHF
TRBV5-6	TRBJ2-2	CASSLISGSGELFF
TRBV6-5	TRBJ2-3	CASSWTGGSTDTQYF
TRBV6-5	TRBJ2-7	CASSSLLTAIAYEQYF
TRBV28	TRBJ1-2	CASSQTGQQSNYGYTF
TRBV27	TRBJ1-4	CASSLRGAANEKLFF
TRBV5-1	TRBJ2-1	CASTAGVSRNEQFF
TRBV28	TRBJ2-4	CASQAGGENIQYF
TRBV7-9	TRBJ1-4	CASSLGTAANEKLFF
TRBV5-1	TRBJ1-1	CASSLAPVVNTEAFF
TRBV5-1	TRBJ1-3	CASSFSDSGNTIYF
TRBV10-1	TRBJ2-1	CASSEKGGRALYEQFF
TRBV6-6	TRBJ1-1	CASTLDRNTEAFF
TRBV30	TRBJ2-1	CAWSALTGGFYNEQFF
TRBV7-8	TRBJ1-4	CASSLVALTNEKLFF
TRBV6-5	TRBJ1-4	CASSQKSSGNEKLFF